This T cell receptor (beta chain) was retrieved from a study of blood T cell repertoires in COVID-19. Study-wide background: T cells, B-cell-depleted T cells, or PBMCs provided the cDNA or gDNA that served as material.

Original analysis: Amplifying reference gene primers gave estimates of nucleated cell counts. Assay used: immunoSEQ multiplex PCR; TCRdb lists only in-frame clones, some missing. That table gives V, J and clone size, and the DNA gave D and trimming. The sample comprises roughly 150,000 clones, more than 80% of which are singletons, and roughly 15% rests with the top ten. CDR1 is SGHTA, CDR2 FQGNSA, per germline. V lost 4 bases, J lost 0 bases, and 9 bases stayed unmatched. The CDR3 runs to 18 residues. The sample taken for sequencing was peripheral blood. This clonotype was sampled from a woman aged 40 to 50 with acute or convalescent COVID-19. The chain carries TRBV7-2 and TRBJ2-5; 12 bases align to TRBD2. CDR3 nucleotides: TGTGCCAGCAGCTGGCTAGCGGGAGGGCCGGGGTACCAAGAGACCCAGTACTTC. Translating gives CASSWLAGGPGYQETQYF.